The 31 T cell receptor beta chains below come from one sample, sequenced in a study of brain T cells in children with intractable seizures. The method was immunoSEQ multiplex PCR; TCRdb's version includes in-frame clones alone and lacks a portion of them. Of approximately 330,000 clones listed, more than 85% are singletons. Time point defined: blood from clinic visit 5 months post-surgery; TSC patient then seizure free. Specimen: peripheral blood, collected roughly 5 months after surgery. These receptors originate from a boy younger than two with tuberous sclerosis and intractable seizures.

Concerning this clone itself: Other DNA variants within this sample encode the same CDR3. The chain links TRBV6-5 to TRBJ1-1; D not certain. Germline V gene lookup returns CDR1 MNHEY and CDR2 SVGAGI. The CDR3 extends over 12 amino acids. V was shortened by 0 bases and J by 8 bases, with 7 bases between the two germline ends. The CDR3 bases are TGTGCCAGCAGTTACTCCTCGGGGGAAGCTTTCTTT. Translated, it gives CASSYSSGEAFF.

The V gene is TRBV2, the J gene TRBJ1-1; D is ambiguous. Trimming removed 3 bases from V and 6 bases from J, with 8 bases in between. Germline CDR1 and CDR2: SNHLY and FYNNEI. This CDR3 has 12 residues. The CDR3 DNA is TGTGCCAGCAGTGACCGGGAGCCTGAAGCTTTCTTT. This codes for CASSDREPEAFF.

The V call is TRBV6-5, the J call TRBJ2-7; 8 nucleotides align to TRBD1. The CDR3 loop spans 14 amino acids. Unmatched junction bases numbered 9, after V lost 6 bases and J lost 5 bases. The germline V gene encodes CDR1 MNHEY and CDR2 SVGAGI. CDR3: CASRTRTGLDEQYF. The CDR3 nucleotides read TGTGCCAGCAGGACTCGGACAGGGCTGGACGAGCAGTACTTC.

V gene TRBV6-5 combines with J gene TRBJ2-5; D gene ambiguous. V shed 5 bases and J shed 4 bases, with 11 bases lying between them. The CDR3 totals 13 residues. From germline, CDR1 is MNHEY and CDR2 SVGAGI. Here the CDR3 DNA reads TGTGCCAGCAGTAGGTTCTTCGGAGAGACCCAGTACTTC. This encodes CASSRFFGETQYF.

Written as DNA, the CDR3 is TGTGCCAGCTCACCCCAAGAGTCTGGAAACACCATATATTTT. It encodes CASSPQESGNTIYF. The rearrangement joins TRBV18 to TRBJ1-3; no clear D gene. The CDR3 sequence is 14 residues long. The V end lost 3 bases, the J end lost 1 base, and 7 bases lay between the germline ends. Per the germline V gene, CDR1 is KGHSH and CDR2 is LQKENI.

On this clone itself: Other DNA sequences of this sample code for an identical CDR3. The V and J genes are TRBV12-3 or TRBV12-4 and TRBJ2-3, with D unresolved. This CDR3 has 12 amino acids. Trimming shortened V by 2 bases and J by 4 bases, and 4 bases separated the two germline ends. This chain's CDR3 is CASSLWSDTQYF. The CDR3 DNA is TGTGCCAGCAGTTTATGGTCAGATACGCAGTATTTT.

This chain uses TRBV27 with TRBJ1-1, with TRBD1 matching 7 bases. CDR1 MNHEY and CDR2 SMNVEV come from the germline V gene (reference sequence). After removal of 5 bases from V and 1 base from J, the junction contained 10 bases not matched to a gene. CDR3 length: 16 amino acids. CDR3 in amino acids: CASSPLTGRGNTEAFF. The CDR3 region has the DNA TGTGCCAGCAGTCCCCTGACAGGGAGGGGGAACACTGAAGCTTTCTTT.

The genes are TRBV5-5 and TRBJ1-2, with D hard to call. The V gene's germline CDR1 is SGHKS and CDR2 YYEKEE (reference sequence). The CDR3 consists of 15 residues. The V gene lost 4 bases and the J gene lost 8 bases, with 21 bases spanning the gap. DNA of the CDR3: TGTGCCAGCAGCCTCGATTATCGGTGGACGGGAGGCTACACCTTC. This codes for CASSLDYRWTGGYTF.

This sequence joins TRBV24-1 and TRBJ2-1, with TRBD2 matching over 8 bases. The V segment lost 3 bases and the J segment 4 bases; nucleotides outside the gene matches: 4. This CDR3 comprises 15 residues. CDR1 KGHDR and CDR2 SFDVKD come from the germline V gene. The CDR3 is CATSDASGSYNEQFF. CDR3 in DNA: TGTGCCACCAGTGATGCTAGCGGGTCATACAATGAGCAGTTCTTC.

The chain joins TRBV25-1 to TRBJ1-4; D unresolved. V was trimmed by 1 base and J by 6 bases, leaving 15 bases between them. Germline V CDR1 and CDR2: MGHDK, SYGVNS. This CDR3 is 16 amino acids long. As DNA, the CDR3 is TGTGCCAGCAGTGAATTGTCCCAGAGTGGTCATGAAAAACTGTTTTTT. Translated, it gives CASSELSQSGHEKLFF.

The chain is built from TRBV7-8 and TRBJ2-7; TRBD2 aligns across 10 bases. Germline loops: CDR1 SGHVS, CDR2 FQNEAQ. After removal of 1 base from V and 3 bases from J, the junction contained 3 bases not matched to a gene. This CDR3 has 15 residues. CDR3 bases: TGTGCCAGCAGCTTAGTTCTAGCGGGAGTCTACGAGCAGTACTTC. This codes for CASSLVLAGVYEQYF.

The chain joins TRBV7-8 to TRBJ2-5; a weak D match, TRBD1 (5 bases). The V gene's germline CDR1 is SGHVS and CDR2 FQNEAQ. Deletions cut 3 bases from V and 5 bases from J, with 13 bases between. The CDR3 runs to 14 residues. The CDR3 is CASSLGQDGETQYF. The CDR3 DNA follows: TGTGCCAGCAGCTTGGGGCAGGACGGGGAGACCCAGTACTTC.

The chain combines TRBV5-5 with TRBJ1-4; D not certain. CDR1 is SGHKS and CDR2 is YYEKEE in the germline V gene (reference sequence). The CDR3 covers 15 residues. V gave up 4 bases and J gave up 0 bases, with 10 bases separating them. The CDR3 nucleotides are TGTGCCAGCAGCCTTCAGATCGCAACTAATGAAAAACTGTTTTTT. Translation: CASSLQIATNEKLFF.

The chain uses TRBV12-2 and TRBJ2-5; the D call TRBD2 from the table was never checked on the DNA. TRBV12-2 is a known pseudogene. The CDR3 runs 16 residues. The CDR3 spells CASRPLPFLAWETQYF. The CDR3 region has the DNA TGTGCAAGTCGCCCTCTACCGTTCCTAGCTTGGGAGACCCAGTACTTC.

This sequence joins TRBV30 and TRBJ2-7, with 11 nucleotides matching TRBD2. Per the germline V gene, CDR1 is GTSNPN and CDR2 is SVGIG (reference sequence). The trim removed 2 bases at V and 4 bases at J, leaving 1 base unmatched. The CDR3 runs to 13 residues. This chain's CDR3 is CAWSWTSGYEQYF. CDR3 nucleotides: TGTGCCTGGAGTTGGACTAGCGGGTACGAGCAGTACTTC.

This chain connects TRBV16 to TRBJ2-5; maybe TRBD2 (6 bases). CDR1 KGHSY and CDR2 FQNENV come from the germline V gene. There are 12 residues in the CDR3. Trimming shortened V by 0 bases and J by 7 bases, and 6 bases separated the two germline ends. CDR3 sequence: CASSQSGGTQYF. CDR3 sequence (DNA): TGTGCCAGCAGCCAATCGGGGGGGACCCAGTACTTC.

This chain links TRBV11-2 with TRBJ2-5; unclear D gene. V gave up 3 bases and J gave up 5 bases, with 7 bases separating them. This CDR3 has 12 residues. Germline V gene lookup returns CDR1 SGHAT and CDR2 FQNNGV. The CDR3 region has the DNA TGTGCCAGCAGCTTTAACGAGGAGACCCAGTACTTC. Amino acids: CASSFNEETQYF.

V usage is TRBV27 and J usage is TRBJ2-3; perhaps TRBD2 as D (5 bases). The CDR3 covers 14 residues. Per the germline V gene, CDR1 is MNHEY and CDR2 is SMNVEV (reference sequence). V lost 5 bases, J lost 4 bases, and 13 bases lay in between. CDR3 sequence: CASSPSSLPDTQYF. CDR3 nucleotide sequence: TGTGCCAGCAGTCCGTCTAGCCTCCCAGATACGCAGTATTTT.

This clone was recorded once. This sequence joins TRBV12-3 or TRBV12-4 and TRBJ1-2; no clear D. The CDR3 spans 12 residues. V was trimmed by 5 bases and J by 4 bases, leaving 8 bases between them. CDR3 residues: CASSPYTYGYTF. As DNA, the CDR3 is TGTGCCAGCAGTCCCTACACCTATGGCTACACCTTC.

The CDR3 loop is CASSVAEGAQDTQYF. Here the CDR3 DNA reads TGTGCCAGCAGCGTAGCTGAGGGGGCGCAGGATACGCAGTATTTT. The chain links TRBV9 to TRBJ2-3; TRBD1 aligns across 7 bases. With 0 bases clipped from V and 6 bases from J, the junction kept 7 bases outside the gene matches. CDR3 length: 15 residues. Germline assignment: CDR1 SGDLS and CDR2 YYNGEE.

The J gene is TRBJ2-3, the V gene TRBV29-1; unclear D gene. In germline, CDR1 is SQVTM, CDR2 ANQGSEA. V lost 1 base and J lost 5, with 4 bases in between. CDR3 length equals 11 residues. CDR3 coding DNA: TGCAGCGTTGAAGTGGGAGATACGCAGTATTTT. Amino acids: CSVEVGDTQYF.

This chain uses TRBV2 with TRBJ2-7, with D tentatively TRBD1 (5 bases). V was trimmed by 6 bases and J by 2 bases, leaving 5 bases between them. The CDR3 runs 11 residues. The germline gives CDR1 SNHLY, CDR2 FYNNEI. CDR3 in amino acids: CASRDTYEQYF. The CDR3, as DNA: TGTGCCAGCAGGGACACCTACGAGCAGTACTTC.

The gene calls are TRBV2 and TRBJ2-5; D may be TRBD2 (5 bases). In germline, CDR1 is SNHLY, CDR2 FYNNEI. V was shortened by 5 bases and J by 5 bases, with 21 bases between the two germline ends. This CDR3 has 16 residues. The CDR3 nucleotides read TGTGCCAGCAGTCTCAACCCGAGGGAGCGGTCGGAGACCCAGTACTTC. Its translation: CASSLNPRERSETQYF.

The CDR3 nucleotides read TGCAGCGTTCCGGGGGAGGCTTACAATGAGCAGTTCTTC. It codes for CSVPGEAYNEQFF. The rearrangement joins TRBV29-1 to TRBJ2-1, with D possibly matching TRBD2 (6 bases). Germline CDR1 SQVTM, CDR2 ANQGSEA. Trimming removed 5 bases from V and 4 bases from J, with 12 bases in between. This CDR3 contains 13 residues.

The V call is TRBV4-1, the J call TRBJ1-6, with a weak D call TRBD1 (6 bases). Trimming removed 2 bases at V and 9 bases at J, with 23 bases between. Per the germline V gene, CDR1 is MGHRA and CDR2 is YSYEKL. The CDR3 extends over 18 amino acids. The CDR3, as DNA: TGCGCCAGCAGCCAATCGTTGGGTCGGACAGCCTCGGGTTCACCCCTCCACTTT. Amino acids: CASSQSLGRTASGSPLHF.

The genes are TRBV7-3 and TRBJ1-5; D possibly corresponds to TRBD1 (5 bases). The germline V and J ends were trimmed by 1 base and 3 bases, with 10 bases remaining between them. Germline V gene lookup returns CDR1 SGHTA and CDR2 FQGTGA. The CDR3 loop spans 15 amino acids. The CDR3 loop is CASSLMGGNNQPQHF. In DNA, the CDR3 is TGTGCCAGCAGCTTAATGGGGGGAAACAATCAGCCCCAGCATTTT. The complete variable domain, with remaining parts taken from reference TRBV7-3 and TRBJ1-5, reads GAGVSQTPSNKVTEKGKYVELRCDPISGHTALYWYRQSLGQGPEFLIYFQGTGAADDSGLPNDRFFAVRPEGSVSTLKIQRTERGDSAVYLCASSLMGGNNQPQHFGDGTRLSIL.

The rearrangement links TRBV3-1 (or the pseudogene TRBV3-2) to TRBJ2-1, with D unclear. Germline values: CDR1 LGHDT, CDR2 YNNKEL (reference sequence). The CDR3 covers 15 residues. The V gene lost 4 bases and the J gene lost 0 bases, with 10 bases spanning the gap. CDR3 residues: CASSLSRSSYNEQFF. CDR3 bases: TGTGCCAGCAGCCTCTCTCGCAGCTCCTACAATGAGCAGTTCTTC.

The CDR3 region has the DNA TGTGCCTGGAGCCCAGGGGGCGATAACGAGCAGTACTTC. Translation gives CAWSPGGDNEQYF. The chain is built from TRBV30 and TRBJ2-7, with 8 bases that match TRBD1. J gave up 5 bases and V 3 bases, and 6 bases lay outside the gene matches. The CDR3 consists of 13 residues. The germline V gene encodes CDR1 GTSNPN and CDR2 SVGIG (reference sequence).

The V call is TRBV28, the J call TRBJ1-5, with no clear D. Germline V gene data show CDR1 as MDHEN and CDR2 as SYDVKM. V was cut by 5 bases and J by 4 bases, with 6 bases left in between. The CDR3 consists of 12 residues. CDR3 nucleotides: TGTGCCAGCAGTCAAATAAATCAGCCCCAGCATTTT. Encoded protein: CASSQINQPQHF. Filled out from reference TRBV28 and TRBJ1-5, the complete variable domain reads DVKVTQSSRYLVKRTGEKVFLECVQDMDHENMFWYRQDPGLGLRLIYFSYDVKMKEKGDIPEGYSVSREKKERFSLILESASTNQTSMYLCASSQINQPQHFGDGTRLSIL.

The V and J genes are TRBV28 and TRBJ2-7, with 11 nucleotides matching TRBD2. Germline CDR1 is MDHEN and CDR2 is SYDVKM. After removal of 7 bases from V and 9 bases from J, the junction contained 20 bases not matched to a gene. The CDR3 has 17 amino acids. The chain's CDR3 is CASTPSGLGSGRAGQYF. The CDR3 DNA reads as TGTGCCAGCACTCCTTCCGGCCTTGGTAGCGGGAGGGCCGGGCAGTACTTC.

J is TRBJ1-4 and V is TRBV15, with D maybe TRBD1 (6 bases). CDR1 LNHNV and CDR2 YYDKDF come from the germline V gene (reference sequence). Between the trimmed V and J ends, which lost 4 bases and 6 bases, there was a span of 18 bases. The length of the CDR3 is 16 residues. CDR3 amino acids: CATSTLEGGAHEKLFF. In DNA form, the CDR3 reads TGTGCCACCAGCACCTTGGAGGGGGGGGCGCATGAAAAACTGTTTTTT. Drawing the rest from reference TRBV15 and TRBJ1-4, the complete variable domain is DAMVIQNPRYQVTQFGKPVTLSCSQTLNHNVMYWYQQKSSQAPKLLFHYYDKDFNNEADTPDNFQSRRPNTSFCFLDIRSPGLGDTAMYLCATSTLEGGAHEKLFFGSGTQLSVL.